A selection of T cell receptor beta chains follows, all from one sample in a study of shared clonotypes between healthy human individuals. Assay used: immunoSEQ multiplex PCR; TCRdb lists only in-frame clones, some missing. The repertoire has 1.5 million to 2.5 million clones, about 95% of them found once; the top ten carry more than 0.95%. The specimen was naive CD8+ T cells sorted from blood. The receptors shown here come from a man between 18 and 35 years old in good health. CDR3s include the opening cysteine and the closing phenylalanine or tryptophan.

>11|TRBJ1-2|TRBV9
CASSETHGYTF
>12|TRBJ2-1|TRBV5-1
CASSLRGDEQFF
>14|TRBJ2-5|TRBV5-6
CASSSVTGRETQYF
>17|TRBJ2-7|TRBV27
CASSFMGVAGVGDEQYF
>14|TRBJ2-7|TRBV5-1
CASSQDITAYEQYF
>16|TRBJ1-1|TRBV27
CASSPIGTVMNTEAFF
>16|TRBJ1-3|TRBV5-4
CASSLQGSLPGNTIYF
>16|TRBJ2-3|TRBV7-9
CASSSPDTWFTDTQYF
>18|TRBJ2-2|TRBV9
CASSESLQGAPNTGELFF
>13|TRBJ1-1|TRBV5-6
CASSPQMNTEAFF
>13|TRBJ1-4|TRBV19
CASSIDGEEKLFF
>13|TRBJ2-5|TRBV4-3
CASSRTSQETQYF
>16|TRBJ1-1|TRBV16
CASSRRAGGMNTEAFF
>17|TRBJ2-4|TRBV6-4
CASSDSMGSLAKNIQYF
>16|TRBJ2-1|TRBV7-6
CASSLGWEGSYNEQFF
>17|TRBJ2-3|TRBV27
CASSLPRAEGSTDTQYF
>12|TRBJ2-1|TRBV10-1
CASGGLMGEQFF
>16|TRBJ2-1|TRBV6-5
CASSYSPLGDHNEQFF
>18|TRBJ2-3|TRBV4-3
CASSQDWASGASTDTQYF